The 29 T cell receptor beta chains reported below all come from one sample, sequenced in a study of T cells in Graves' hyperthyroidism and ophthalmopathy. Amplified TCR beta CDR3 regions derived from RNA transcripts. Initially, a first-round RT-PCR of the TCR CDR3 employed the HTBI primer set. From the multiplex PCR reads, TCRdb called clonotypes with MiXCR, one entry per CDR3 protein. The data contain roughly 380,000 distinct CDR3 sequences, roughly 20% of them singletons. Specimen: blood. The origin of the receptors is a woman aged 40-49 years with Graves' ophthalmopathy.

This clonotype has ten or more counts. V gene TRBV7-2 combines with J gene TRBJ2-7, with D tentatively TRBD2 (7 bases). CDR1 and CDR2 (germline): SGHTA, FQGNSA. CDR3 size: 15 residues. V gave up 0 bases and J gave up 1 base, with 10 bases separating them. CDR3 coding DNA: TGTGCCAGCAGCTTAGCCGGGGGGCAATCCTACGAGCAGTACTTC. Amino acid sequence: CASSLAGGQSYEQYF. Based on the CDR3 plus reference TRBV7-2 and TRBJ2-7, the full variable domain is GAGVSQSPSNKVTEKGKDVELRCDPISGHTALYWYRQSLGQGLEFLIYFQGNSAPDKSGLPSDRFSAERTGGSVSTLTIQRTQQEDSAVYLCASSLAGGQSYEQYFGPGTRLTVT.

This clonotype was observed at least ten times. A much larger clonotype is one base distant, so this may be a read error. The chain recombines TRBV20-1 with TRBJ2-5; tentative D call: TRBD1 (6 bases). This CDR3 contains 15 residues. Germline-derived CDR1 and CDR2 are DFQATT and SNEGSKA (reference sequence). The CDR3 loop reads CSASSGHLKQEAQYF. In nucleotides, the CDR3 is TGCAGTGCTAGCTCGGGACATCTAAAACAAGAGGCCCAGTACTTC.

In this sample, this clonotype turned up many times. The chain carries TRBV28 and TRBJ2-7, with TRBD2 identical over 12 bases. From germline, CDR1 is MDHEN and CDR2 SYDVKM. V shed 6 bases, J shed 5 bases, and the junction held 8 bases outside the gene matches. The CDR3 totals 15 residues. The CDR3 sequence is CASRRTSGRNDEQYF. In nucleotides, the CDR3 is TGTGCCAGCAGACGAACTAGCGGGAGGAATGACGAGCAGTACTTC.

This clonotype was detected ten times or more. The J gene is TRBJ1-5, the V gene TRBV19; D uncertain. Trimming removed 3 bases at V and 7 bases at J, with 10 bases between. There are 13 residues in the CDR3. Per germline, CDR1 LNHDA and CDR2 SQIVND (reference sequence). CDR3 in amino acids: CASSIERQQPQHF. The CDR3 coding sequence is TGTGCCAGTAGTATCGAAAGACAACAGCCCCAGCATTTT.

There are a few counts of this clonotype. CDR3 sequence: CAIKRGQGSNTGELFF. The CDR3 coding sequence is TGTGCCATCAAGAGGGGACAGGGTTCGAACACCGGGGAGCTGTTTTTT. V and J are TRBV10-3 and TRBJ2-2; 9 nucleotides agree with TRBD1. The CDR3 loop spans 16 amino acids. V was pared by 7 bases and J by 0 bases, with 6 bases of the junction left unmatched. CDR1 and CDR2 (germline): ENHRY, SYGVKD.

The chain has TRBV7-9 and TRBJ1-5; D is ambiguous. V was trimmed by 7 bases and J by 6 bases, leaving 10 bases between them. This CDR3 contains 12 residues. Germline assignment: CDR1 SEHNR and CDR2 FQNEAQ (reference sequence). The CDR3 sequence: CASTHGSQPQHF. The CDR3 coding sequence is TGTGCCAGCACTCATGGGAGTCAGCCCCAGCATTTT.

This chain joins TRBV2 and TRBJ1-5; D is perhaps TRBD1 (5 bases). Germline CDR1 SNHLY, CDR2 FYNNEI. The CDR3 sequence is 13 residues long. The V end was cut by 6 bases, the J end by 15 bases, with 21 bases between. In nucleotides, the CDR3 is TGTGCCAGCAGGGGGGGGACCGGAGGCAGCCGGCATTTT. This gives the protein CASRGGTGGSRHF.

A few counts support this clonotype. A much larger clone differs from this one at a single base, so this may be a read error. CDR3: CASSLGRERPDGYTF. The CDR3 region has the DNA TGTGCCAGCAGCTTAGGCAGGGAGCGCCCTGATGGCTACACCTTC. The V and J genes are TRBV11-2 and TRBJ1-2; maybe TRBD1 (5 bases). The CDR3 loop spans 15 amino acids. Trimming removed 1 base at V and 6 bases at J, with 15 bases between. Germline CDR1 SGHAT, CDR2 FQNNGV. Based on the CDR3 plus reference TRBV11-2 and TRBJ1-2, the full variable domain is EAGVAQSPRYKIIEKRQSVAFWCNPISGHATLYWYQQILGQGPKLLIQFQNNGVVDDSQLPKDRFSAERLKGVDSTLKIQPAKLEDSAVYLCASSLGRERPDGYTFGSGTRLTVV.

This clonotype has ten or more counts. The chain combines TRBV29-1 with TRBJ2-7; 10 positions match TRBD1. The CDR3 covers 13 residues. The junction had 4 bases not matched to a gene; V was cut back by 6 bases and J by 2 bases. Germline CDR1 reads SQVTM; CDR2 reads ANQGSEA. The CDR3 DNA sequence: TGCAGCGTACGGGACAGGGGTACCTACGAGCAGTACTTC. Its translation: CSVRDRGTYEQYF.

J is TRBJ1-2 and V is TRBV6-1; tentatively, D is TRBD1 (6 bases). Germline loops: CDR1 MNHNS, CDR2 SASEGT. The CDR3 loop spans 14 amino acids. The germline V and J ends were trimmed by 10 bases and 8 bases, with 23 bases remaining between them. For the CDR3, the DNA is TGTGCCACTCGGCTAGGGGGGGCGAGTGAGGGCTACACCTTC. As protein: CATRLGGASEGYTF.

Many counts were recorded for this clonotype. The rearrangement joins TRBV6-5 to TRBJ1-2; D unresolved. The CDR3 contains 15 residues. V was clipped by 4 bases and J by 3 bases, with 15 bases between them. Germline V gene data show CDR1 as MNHEY and CDR2 as SVGAGI. CDR3 sequence: CASSFDRGADYGYTF. In DNA form, the CDR3 reads TGTGCCAGCAGTTTCGACCGCGGTGCGGACTATGGCTACACCTTC.

This clonotype was counted at least ten times. The genes are TRBV25-1 and TRBJ1-2; D is unclear. The CDR3 spans 14 residues. V lost 5 bases to trimming and J lost 2 bases, with 12 bases between them. Germline V CDR1 and CDR2: MGHDK, SYGVNS. CDR3 DNA: TGTGCCAGCAGTCACACGGGAGGGAACTATGGCTACACCTTC. This translates into CASSHTGGNYGYTF.

This clonotype showed up many times. The gene calls are TRBV7-3 and TRBJ2-2; tentative D call: TRBD2 (6 bases). The CDR3 covers 15 residues. V was pared by 5 bases and J by 4 bases, with 14 bases between. The germline V gene encodes CDR1 SGHTA and CDR2 FQGTGA. CDR3 sequence (DNA): TGTGCCAGCAGCCACTCAACGCGGGGCACCGGGGAGCTGTTTTTT. As protein: CASSHSTRGTGELFF.

The rearrangement links TRBV7-3 to TRBJ2-7; D is possibly TRBD2 (7 bases). Trimming removed 2 bases from V and 2 bases from J, with 13 bases in between. The CDR3 is 15 amino acids. Germline V lookup: CDR1 SGHTA, CDR2 FQGTGA. CDR3 residues: CASSLEGGVTYEQYF. Written as DNA, the CDR3 is TGTGCCAGCAGCTTAGAAGGGGGGGTAACCTACGAGCAGTACTTC.

The table lists this clonotype with many counts. The chain uses TRBV6-2 or TRBV6-3 and TRBJ1-5; TRBD1 is a possible D gene (6 bases). V lost 5 bases, J lost 2 bases, and 10 bases lay in between. CDR3 length equals 14 residues. Germline V gene lookup returns CDR1 MNHEY and CDR2 SVGEGT. The CDR3, as DNA: TGTGCCAGCAGTAAACCAGGGGGCAATCAGCCCCAGCATTTT. The encoded protein is CASSKPGGNQPQHF.

This clonotype was recorded many times. The CDR3 loop is CASSQDGRQGIYEQYF. In DNA form, the CDR3 reads TGCGCCAGCAGCCAAGATGGGAGACAGGGAATCTACGAGCAGTACTTC. The chain is built from TRBV4-1 and TRBJ2-7, with TRBD1 matching 7 bases. From germline, CDR1 is MGHRA and CDR2 YSYEKL. V shed 0 bases, J shed 3 bases, and the junction held 8 bases outside the gene matches. The CDR3 has 16 residues.

This clonotype was counted many times. The chain combines TRBV11-2 with TRBJ2-7, with TRBD2 identical over 8 bases. Germline V gene data show CDR1 as SGHAT and CDR2 as FQNNGV. V was clipped by 2 bases and J by 3 bases; unmatched bases: 6. The CDR3 runs 15 residues. The CDR3 DNA reads as TGTGCCAGCAGCTTACAAGCGGGAGATCTCTACGAGCAGTACTTC. Its protein product is CASSLQAGDLYEQYF.

J is TRBJ2-5 and V is TRBV29-1; the D is unclear. The CDR3 runs to 13 residues. V lost 3 bases, J lost 4 bases, and 12 bases lay in between. Germline CDR1 reads SQVTM; CDR2 reads ANQGSEA. The CDR3 loop is CSVEVTSSETQYF. The CDR3, as DNA: TGCAGCGTTGAGGTTACCAGTTCAGAGACCCAGTACTTC.

This clonotype was counted at least ten times. The chain employs TRBV7-9 and TRBJ2-7, with 8 nucleotides matching TRBD1. The germline gives CDR1 SEHNR, CDR2 FQNEAQ (reference sequence). There are 13 residues in the CDR3. V lost 5 bases and J lost 5; bases outside the gene matches: 5. This CDR3 is CASSPGQGHEQYF. The CDR3 bases are TGTGCCAGCAGCCCCGGACAGGGCCACGAGCAGTACTTC.

With regard to this clonotype: A read error is likely, as this CDR3 ends without the conserved phenylalanine or tryptophan. The chain combines TRBV5-6 with TRBJ1-5; 7 bases fit TRBD1. The junction had 13 bases not matched to a gene; V was cut back by 3 bases and J by 7 bases. Germline V gives CDR1 SGHDT, CDR2 YYEEEE. The CDR3 loop spans 16 amino acids. The CDR3 nucleotides read TGTGCCAGCAGCTGGGCCGGAGGGGGCGCAGGACAGCCCCAGCATATT. Amino acid sequence: CASSWAGGGAGQPQHI.

This clonotype has just a few counts. The V and J genes are TRBV27 and TRBJ1-1; no definite D call. The V and J ends lost 8 bases and 1 base respectively, with 14 bases between them. Germline CDR1 reads MNHEY; CDR2 reads SMNVEV (reference sequence). This CDR3 region has 14 residues. DNA for the CDR3: TGTGCCAGCGCTGCTGGACGGACGAACACTGAAGCTTTCTTT. It specifies CASAAGRTNTEAFF.

The chain combines TRBV12-3 or TRBV12-4 with TRBJ1-1, with D tentatively TRBD1 (6 bases). Deletions cut 3 bases from V and 4 bases from J, with 12 bases between. The CDR3 contains 14 residues. The CDR3 coding sequence is TGTGCCAGCAGTTTCGGGGGCTCGTTCACTGAAGCTTTCTTT. Its translation: CASSFGGSFTEAFF.

This clonotype was detected many times. This chain connects TRBV6-1 to TRBJ1-2; D ambiguous. The germline CDR1 and CDR2 sequences are MNHNS and SASEGT. V was clipped by 0 bases and J by 4 bases, with 9 bases between them. The CDR3 totals 14 residues. The CDR3 nucleotides are TGTGCCAGCAGTGAAGCAGGGAACAGCTATGGCTACACCTTC. This gives the protein CASSEAGNSYGYTF.

The chain links TRBV20-1 to TRBJ1-1, with D perhaps TRBD1 (5 bases). The germline gives CDR1 DFQATT, CDR2 SNEGSKA (reference sequence). V was pared by 5 bases and J by 7 bases, with 14 bases between. CDR3 length equals 12 residues. CDR3 sequence reads: CSARGPGGEAFF. The CDR3 nucleotides read TGCAGTGCTCGGGGCCCCGGCGGTGAAGCTTTCTTT.

This clonotype was counted ten times or more. The rearrangement uses TRBV6-5 and TRBJ2-5, with D tentatively TRBD1 or TRBD2 (5 bases each). V was shortened by 4 bases and J by 2 bases, with 20 bases between the two germline ends. The CDR3 is 17 residues long. The V gene's germline CDR1 is MNHEY and CDR2 SVGAGI. The CDR3 region is CASSWGLATDNQETQYF. The CDR3 DNA reads as TGTGCCAGCAGTTGGGGGTTGGCGACCGACAATCAAGAGACCCAGTACTTC.

The V and J genes are TRBV12-3 or TRBV12-4 and TRBJ2-7; TRBD2 matches 9 bases. The length of the CDR3 is 14 residues. V was clipped by 7 bases and J by 7 bases; unmatched bases: 11. The CDR3 DNA sequence: TGTGCCAGCACCCCTAGCGGGAACCCTAGGGAGCAGTACTTC. Its translation: CASTPSGNPREQYF.

This clonotype showed up many times. J is TRBJ2-7 and V is TRBV7-9; D unresolved. Trimming stripped 5 bases from V and 7 bases from J, with 12 bases between. CDR3 length: 12 residues. CDR1 SEHNR and CDR2 FQNEAQ come from the germline V gene (reference sequence). The CDR3 loop is CASSRTVDEQYF. CDR3 coding DNA: TGTGCCAGCAGCCGGACGGTGGATGAGCAGTACTTC.

This clonotype was observed at least ten times. The chain links TRBV28 to TRBJ2-5; weak D call: TRBD2 (7 bases). V dropped 7 bases and J dropped 5 bases, with 20 bases sitting between them. The germline CDR1 and CDR2 sequences are MDHEN and SYDVKM. The CDR3 covers 15 residues. The CDR3 sequence is CASTIGGEGLETQYF. The CDR3 DNA reads as TGTGCCAGCACCATAGGGGGGGAGGGCCTTGAGACCCAGTACTTC.

This clonotype was counted at least ten times. V usage is TRBV7-2 and J usage is TRBJ2-7; tentative D call: TRBD2 (5 bases). Trimming took 0 bases from V and 6 from J, leaving 9 bases between them. Germline CDR1 reads SGHTA; CDR2 reads FQGNSA. The CDR3 loop spans 13 amino acids. CDR3 nucleotides: TGTGCCAGCAGCTTAGCAGGCGAGGGCGAGCAGTACTTC. Its protein product is CASSLAGEGEQYF. Looking up the rest from reference TRBV7-2 and TRBJ2-7 gives the full variable domain: GAGVSQSPSNKVTEKGKDVELRCDPISGHTALYWYRQSLGQGLEFLIYFQGNSAPDKSGLPSDRFSAERTGGSVSTLTIQRTQQEDSAVYLCASSLAGEGEQYFGPGTRLTVT.